The following is a T cell receptor beta chain sequence with its context. One end of the junction is discordant with germline, which a read error may explain. This sample also contains other DNA sequences that code for the same CDR3. TCRdb keeps only in-frame clones here, not all; method: immunoSEQ multiplex PCR. The repertoire holds about 110,000 clones, with 91% as singletons. The germline CDR1 and CDR2 sequences are ENHRY and SYGVKD. The CDR3 sequence is 14 residues long. The data originate from a study of T cell changes during pregnancy in multiple sclerosis. The sequenced sample was peripheral blood, obtained before pregnancy. This receptor was taken from a female donor with multiple sclerosis, enrolled in a pregnancy study. J is TRBJ2-7 and V is TRBV10-3; D is perhaps TRBD1 (6 bases). In nucleotides, the CDR3 is TGCGCCATCAGTGGGACAACCCAAGTCTACGAGCAGTACTTC. Translation gives CAISGTTQVYEQYF.